This T cell receptor beta chain was identified in a study of cytomegalovirus exposure and HLA in healthy donors. Vbeta (60) and Jbeta (13) primers were used in the PCR. The data were produced by immunoSEQ multiplex PCR, yet TCRdb's version contains in-frame clones alone and is incomplete. This sample's table reports around 76,000 clones. Study observations and caveats: A later analysis reportedly identified an Asian-associated ancestry cluster as carrying fewer N-insertions than the approximately 670-donor mean.

With regard to this clone: Its specificity is unknown.

This TCR derives from a woman aged 60 to 75 in good health and CMV-seronegative. The sequencing input was PBMCs.

The CDR3 loop is CASSSTGLFLEEQFF. The CDR3 nucleotides are TGTGCCAGCAGCTCGACGGGACTCTTTCTGGAAGAGCAGTTCTTC. This chain links TRBV7-2 with TRBJ2-1; D possibly corresponds to TRBD2 (6 bases). CDR1 is SGHTA, CDR2 FQGNSA, per germline. Trimming shortened V by 4 bases and J by 10 bases, and 20 bases separated the two germline ends. This CDR3 spans 15 amino acids.